This T cell receptor beta chain was identified during a study of graft-versus-host responses after intestinal transplantation. The method was immunoSEQ multiplex PCR; TCRdb's version includes in-frame clones alone and lacks a portion of them. The table records over 85,000 clones, around 93% of them present only once. In germline, CDR1 is LNHDA, CDR2 SQIVND (reference sequence). This CDR3 has 14 residues. Unmatched junction bases numbered 6, after V lost 7 bases and J lost 3 bases. This clone came up a few times. What it binds is not known. This receptor was taken from a human donor who received an intestinal transplant. The J gene is TRBJ1-5, the V gene TRBV19, with TRBD1 identical over 7 bases. The input for sequencing was unstimulated CD8+ T cells sorted from spleen or lymph node cells, taken before intestinal transplant. This CDR3 reads CASKWDSPNQPQHF. CDR3 bases: TGTGCCAGTAAATGGGACAGCCCCAATCAGCCCCAGCATTTT.